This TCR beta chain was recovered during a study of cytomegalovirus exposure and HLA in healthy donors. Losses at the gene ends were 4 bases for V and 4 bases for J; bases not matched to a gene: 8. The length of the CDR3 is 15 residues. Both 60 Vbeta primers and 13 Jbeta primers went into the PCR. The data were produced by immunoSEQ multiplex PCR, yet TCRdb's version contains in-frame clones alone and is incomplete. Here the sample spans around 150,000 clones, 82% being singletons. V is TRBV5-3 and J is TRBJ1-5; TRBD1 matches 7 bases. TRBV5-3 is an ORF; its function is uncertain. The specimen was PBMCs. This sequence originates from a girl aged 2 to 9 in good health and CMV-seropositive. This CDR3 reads CARSQDRTINQPQHF. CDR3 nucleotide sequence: TGTGCCAGAAGCCAGGACAGGACGATAAATCAGCCCCAGCATTTT.